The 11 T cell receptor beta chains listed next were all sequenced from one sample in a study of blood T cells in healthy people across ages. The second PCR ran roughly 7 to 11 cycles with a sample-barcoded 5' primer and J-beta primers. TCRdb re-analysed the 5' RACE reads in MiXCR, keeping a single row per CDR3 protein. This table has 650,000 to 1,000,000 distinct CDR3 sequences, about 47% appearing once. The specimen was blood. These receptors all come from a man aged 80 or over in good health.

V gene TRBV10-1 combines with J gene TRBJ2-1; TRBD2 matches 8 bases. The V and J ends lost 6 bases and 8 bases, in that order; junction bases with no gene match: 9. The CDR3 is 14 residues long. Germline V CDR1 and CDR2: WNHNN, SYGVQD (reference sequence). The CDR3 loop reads CASSGGLAPDEQFF. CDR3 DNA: TGCGCCAGCAGCGGTGGACTAGCTCCGGATGAGCAGTTCTTC.

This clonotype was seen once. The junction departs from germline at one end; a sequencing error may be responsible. The chain's CDR3 is CASSSGTGMGYGYTF. As DNA, the CDR3 is TGTGCCAGCAGTTCCGGGACAGGGATGGGCTATGGCTACACCTTT. This chain uses TRBV27 with TRBJ1-2, with 9 bases fitting TRBD1. The germline CDR1 and CDR2 sequences are MNHEY and SMNVEV (reference sequence). CDR3 length: 15 amino acids.

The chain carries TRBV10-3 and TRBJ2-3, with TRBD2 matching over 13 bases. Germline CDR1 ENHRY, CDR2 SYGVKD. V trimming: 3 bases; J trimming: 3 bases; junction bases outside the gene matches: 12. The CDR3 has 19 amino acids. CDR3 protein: CAISDSGTSGDPTTDTQYF. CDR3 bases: TGTGCCATCAGTGACTCCGGGACTAGCGGGGACCCCACGACAGATACGCAGTATTTT.

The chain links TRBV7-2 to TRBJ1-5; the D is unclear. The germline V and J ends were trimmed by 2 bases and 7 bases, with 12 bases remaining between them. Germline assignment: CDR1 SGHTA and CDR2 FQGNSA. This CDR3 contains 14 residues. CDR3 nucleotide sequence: TGTGCCAGCAGCTTAACGGAGGGCAGGCAGCCCCAGCATTTT. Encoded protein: CASSLTEGRQPQHF.

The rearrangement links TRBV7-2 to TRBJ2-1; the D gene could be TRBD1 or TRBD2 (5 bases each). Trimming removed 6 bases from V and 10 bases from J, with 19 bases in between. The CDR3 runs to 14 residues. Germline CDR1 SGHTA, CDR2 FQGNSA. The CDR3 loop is CASRGWNRPGEQFF. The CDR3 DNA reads TGTGCCAGCAGGGGGTGGAACAGGCCGGGGGAGCAGTTCTTC.

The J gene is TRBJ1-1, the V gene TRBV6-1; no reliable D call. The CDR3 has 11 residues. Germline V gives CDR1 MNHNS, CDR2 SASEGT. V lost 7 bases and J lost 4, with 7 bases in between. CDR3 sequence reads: CASTNPTEAFF. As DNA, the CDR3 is TGTGCCAGCACCAATCCCACTGAAGCTTTCTTT.

The CDR3 DNA sequence: TGCGCCAGCAGCCAAGAAGACAACCCCGAGACCCAGTACTTC. Protein sequence: CASSQEDNPETQYF. The chain combines TRBV4-1 with TRBJ2-5; D not resolved. Germline V gives CDR1 MGHRA, CDR2 YSYEKL. V was clipped by 0 bases and J by 5 bases, with 10 bases between them. CDR3 length: 14 residues.

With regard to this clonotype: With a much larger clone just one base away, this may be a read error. CDR3 region: CASTVTGAGEQYF. CDR3 DNA sequence: TGTGCCAGCACGGTTACAGGGGCCGGCGAGCAGTACTTC. The chain combines TRBV6-6 with TRBJ2-7, with TRBD1 matching over 7 bases. Trimming removed 7 bases from V and 6 bases from J; junction bases left unmatched: 9. The CDR3 is 13 amino acids. CDR1 MNHNY and CDR2 SVGAGI come from the germline V gene (reference sequence).

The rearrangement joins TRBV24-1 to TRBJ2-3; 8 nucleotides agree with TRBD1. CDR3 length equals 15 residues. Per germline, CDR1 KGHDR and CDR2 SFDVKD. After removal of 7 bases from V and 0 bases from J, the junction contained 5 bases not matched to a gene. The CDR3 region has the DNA TGTGCCACCAGCGACAGGGGAACTAGCACAGATACGCAGTATTTT. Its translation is CATSDRGTSTDTQYF.

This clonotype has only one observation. The DNA for the CDR3 is TGCGCCAGCAGACCGGACAGGGTTAATTCACCCCTCCACTTT. Amino acid sequence: CASRPDRVNSPLHF. The gene calls are TRBV4-1 and TRBJ1-6, with 8 nucleotides matching TRBD1. The CDR3 is made up of 14 amino acids. J was trimmed by 6 bases and V by 6 bases; bases with no gene match: 4. In germline, CDR1 is MGHRA, CDR2 YSYEKL.

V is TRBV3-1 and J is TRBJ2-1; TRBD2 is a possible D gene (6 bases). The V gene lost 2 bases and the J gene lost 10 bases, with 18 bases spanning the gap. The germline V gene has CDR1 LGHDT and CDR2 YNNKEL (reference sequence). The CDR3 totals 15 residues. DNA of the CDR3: TGTGCCAGCAGCCAAATGCGGGATCGGATCAAGGAGCAGTTCTTC. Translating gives CASSQMRDRIKEQFF.